Below, one T cell receptor (beta chain) is given with its context. It has no known antigen specificity. No qualities accompany the bases; no much larger clone lies one base away. The data belong to a study of blood T cell repertoires in COVID-19 (dated by TCRdb to the early 2020s). About the study as a whole: The collaborator samples originated in the United States, Italy and Spain and spanned the acute and convalescent phases of COVID-19. The samples were drawn from two sources: the first 160 participants of the ongoing ImmuneRACE study, and over 950 subjects contributed by 6 global collaborators. Subjects who had been exposed to COVID-19, were actively infected with it, or had recovered from it provided the deeply sampled blood TCRbeta repertoires that made up the dataset. Where available, HLA class I and class II types were obtained from metadata supplied by the sample provider rather than from assay-based typing. A freely available public database, intended as a resource for researchers studying the immune response to SARS-CoV-2, is where the repertoires were released. Nearly every sample came with metadata listing a de-identified subject ID, COVID-19 status, age in years and sex. The material from the prospective study consisted of cDNA or gDNA derived from T cells, B-cell-depleted T cells, or PBMCs.

The CDR3 contains 13 residues, cysteine and phenylalanine counted. Only CDR3 DNA remains: 39 bases, in frame from the first base. V is reduced by 4 bases and J by 6 bases, leaving a spacing of 13 bases between them. CDR1 and CDR2, per the germline V gene, are SGHTA and FQGTGA. TCRbeta CDR3 regions were amplified from genomic DNA by means of the immunoSEQ Assay, a bias-controlled multiplex PCR. Per the original workflow: The number of nucleated cells in each sample was estimated by amplification of reference gene primers within the assay. To quantify the absolute abundance of each unique TCRbeta CDR3 rearrangement, sequence reads were collapsed and filtered. For each sample, productive Simpson clonality was calculated as the square root of Simpson's diversity index over productive rearrangements. This immuneACCESS table, as held by TCRdb, lists in-frame sequences with V and J called but not all clones. Of the missing ones, under half trace to an unresolved V gene in checked studies; the others have no known cause. That table gives V, J and clone size, and the DNA gave D and trimming. The sample table lists about 210,000 clones, about 84% of them with a count of one. Over 10% of the sample lies in the top ten.

The paper as a whole reports these results and caveats: The amount of clinical and demographic metadata varied by source and participant and was provided uncurated.

Collaborating institutions collected whole blood in K2EDTA tubes following their own protocols. For TCRbeta analysis, collaborators shipped samples as frozen whole blood, isolated PBMCs, or DNA extracted from either of those sample types. The chain is assembled from TRBV7-3 and TRBJ2-7, with the D gene not confidently named. Sequencing was performed on peripheral blood. The TCR comes from a human donor in a cohort sampled during active COVID-19. This receptor has the CDR3 CASSSTGFTEQYF. The DNA reads TGTGCCAGCAGCTCCACCGGGTTCACCGAGCAGTACTTC.